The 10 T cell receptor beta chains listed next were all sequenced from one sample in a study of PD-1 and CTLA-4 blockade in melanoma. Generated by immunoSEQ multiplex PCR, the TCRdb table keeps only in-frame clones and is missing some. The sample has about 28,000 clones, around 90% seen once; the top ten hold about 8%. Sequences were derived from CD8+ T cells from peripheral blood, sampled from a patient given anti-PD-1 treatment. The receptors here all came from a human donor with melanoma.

The CDR3 here is CASSDRTGIDPETQYF. The CDR3 DNA follows: TGCGCCAGCAGTGACCGCACAGGAATAGACCCGGAGACCCAGTACTTC. The chain carries TRBV10-2 and TRBJ2-5; a possible D gene is TRBD1 (5 bases). The germline gives CDR1 WSHSY, CDR2 SAAADI. With 3 bases removed from V and 5 bases from J, the gap between germline ends came to 19 bases. This CDR3 is built from 16 residues.

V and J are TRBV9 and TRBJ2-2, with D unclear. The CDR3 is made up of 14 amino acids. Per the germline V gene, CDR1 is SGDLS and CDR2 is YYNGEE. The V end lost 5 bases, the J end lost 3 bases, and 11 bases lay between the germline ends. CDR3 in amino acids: CASRTPSDTGELFF. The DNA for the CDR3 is TGTGCCAGCAGGACCCCATCGGACACCGGGGAGCTGTTTTTT.

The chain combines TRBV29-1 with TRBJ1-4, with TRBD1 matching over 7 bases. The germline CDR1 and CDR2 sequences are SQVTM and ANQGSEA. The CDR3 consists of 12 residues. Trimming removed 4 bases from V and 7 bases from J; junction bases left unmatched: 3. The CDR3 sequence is CSVGPGGEKLFF. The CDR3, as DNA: TGCAGCGTTGGGCCAGGGGGTGAAAAACTGTTTTTT.

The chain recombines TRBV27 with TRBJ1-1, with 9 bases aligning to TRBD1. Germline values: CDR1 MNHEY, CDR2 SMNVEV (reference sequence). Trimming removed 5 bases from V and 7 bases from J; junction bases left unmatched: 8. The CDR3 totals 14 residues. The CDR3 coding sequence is TGTGCCAGCAGTCCGGGACAGGGATTCGGTGAAGCTTTCTTT. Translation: CASSPGQGFGEAFF.

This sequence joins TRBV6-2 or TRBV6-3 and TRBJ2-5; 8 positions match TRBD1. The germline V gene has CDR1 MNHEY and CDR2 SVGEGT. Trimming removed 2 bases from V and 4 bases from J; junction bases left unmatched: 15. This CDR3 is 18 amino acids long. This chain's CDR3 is CASSYAQGALRVSETQYF. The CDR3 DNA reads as TGTGCCAGCAGTTACGCTCAGGGGGCGCTTAGGGTATCAGAGACCCAGTACTTC.

The CDR3 is CASSEGYRDFWIWTEAFF. For the CDR3, the DNA is TGCGCCAGCAGTGAGGGGTACAGGGATTTTTGGATATGGACTGAAGCTTTCTTT. The chain joins TRBV10-2 to TRBJ1-1; possible D gene TRBD1, 6 bases. V was clipped by 2 bases and J by 5 bases, with 24 bases between them. CDR1 WSHSY and CDR2 SAAADI come from the germline V gene. This CDR3 is 18 amino acids long.

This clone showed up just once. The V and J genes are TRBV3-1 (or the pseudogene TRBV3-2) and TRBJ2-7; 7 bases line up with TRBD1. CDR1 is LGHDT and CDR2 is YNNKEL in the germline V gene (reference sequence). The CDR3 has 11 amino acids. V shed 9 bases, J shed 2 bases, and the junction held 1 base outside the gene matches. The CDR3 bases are TGTGCCAGTGGGACAGCCTACGAGCAGTACTTC. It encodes CASGTAYEQYF.

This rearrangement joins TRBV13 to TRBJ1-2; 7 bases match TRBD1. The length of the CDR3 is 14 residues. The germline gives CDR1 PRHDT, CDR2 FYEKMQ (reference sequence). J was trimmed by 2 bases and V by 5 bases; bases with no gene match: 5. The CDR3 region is CASSPQGENYGYTF. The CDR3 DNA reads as TGTGCCAGCAGCCCCCAGGGGGAAAACTATGGCTACACCTTC. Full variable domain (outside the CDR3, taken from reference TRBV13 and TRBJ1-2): AAGVIQSPRHLIKEKRETATLKCYPIPRHDTVYWYQQGPGQDPQFLISFYEKMQSDKGSIPDRFSAQQFSDYHSELNMSSLELGDSALYFCASSPQGENYGYTFGSGTRLTVV.

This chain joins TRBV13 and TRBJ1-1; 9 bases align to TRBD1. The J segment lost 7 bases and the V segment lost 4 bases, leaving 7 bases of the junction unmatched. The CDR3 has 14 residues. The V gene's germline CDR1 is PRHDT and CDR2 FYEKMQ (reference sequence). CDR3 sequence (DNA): TGTGCCAGCAGCTCCACAGGGGGCAGGAGTGAAGCTTTCTTT. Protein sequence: CASSSTGGRSEAFF.

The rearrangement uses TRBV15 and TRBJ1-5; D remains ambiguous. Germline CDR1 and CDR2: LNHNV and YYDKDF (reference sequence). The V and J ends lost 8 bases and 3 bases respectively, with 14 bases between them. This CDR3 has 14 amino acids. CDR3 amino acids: CATRFDGPNQPQHF. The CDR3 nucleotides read TGTGCCACCCGCTTTGATGGCCCCAATCAGCCCCAGCATTTT.